The 22 T cell receptor beta chains below come from one sample, sequenced in a study of blood T cell repertoires in COVID-19. Profiling relied on immunoSEQ multiplex PCR, and the TCRdb table lists in-frame clones only, not all of them. The data show around 130,000 clones, approximately 84% seen once. Sequencing was carried out using PBMCs or T cells enriched from blood (not recorded which). These receptors were taken from a woman under 30 who had been exposed to COVID-19.

V gene TRBV18 combines with J gene TRBJ2-2; 11 nucleotides align to TRBD1. The CDR3 consists of 18 residues. The V and J ends lost 3 bases and 2 bases, in that order; junction bases with no gene match: 8. CDR1 is KGHSH, CDR2 LQKENI, per germline. CDR3 protein: CASSPRTGGFSNTGELFF. The CDR3 region has the DNA TGTGCCAGCTCACCTCGGACAGGGGGCTTTTCCAACACCGGGGAGCTGTTTTTT.

J is TRBJ1-2 and V is TRBV10-3; 9 nucleotides align to TRBD1. Germline V gene data show CDR1 as ENHRY and CDR2 as SYGVKD. This CDR3 is 16 amino acids long. V dropped 5 bases and J dropped 2; count of bases not matched to a gene: 9. In DNA, the CDR3 is TGTGCCATCAGTCACAACCCGGGACAGGGAAACTATGGCTACACCTTC. Translated, it gives CAISHNPGQGNYGYTF.

The chain is built from TRBV6-2 or TRBV6-3 and TRBJ1-5; 9 nucleotides line up with TRBD1. The CDR3 consists of 15 residues. Per the germline V gene, CDR1 is MNHEY and CDR2 is SVGEGT. Germline trimming cut 1 base from V and 9 bases from J; bases unmatched to any gene: 7. This CDR3 reads CASSYYRGRDVPQHF. DNA for the CDR3: TGTGCCAGCAGTTACTACAGGGGGCGCGACGTGCCCCAGCATTTT.

V is TRBV19 and J is TRBJ2-5; 9 bases are a match to TRBD2. The CDR3 is 14 residues long. Germline assignment: CDR1 LNHDA and CDR2 SQIVND (reference sequence). With V trimmed by 4 bases and J by 5 bases, 5 bases remained unmatched. The CDR3 bases are TGTGCCAGTAGTACCATAGCGGGAGCGGAGACCCAGTACTTC. It codes for CASSTIAGAETQYF.

The V gene is TRBV6-4, the J gene TRBJ2-2; D is uncertain. The CDR3 is 12 residues long. With 8 bases removed from V and 3 bases from J, the gap between germline ends came to 7 bases. Germline lookup yields CDR1 MRHNA and CDR2 SNTAGT. CDR3 bases: TGTGCCAGCCGACAACACACCGGGGAGCTGTTTTTT. Translating it yields CASRQHTGELFF.

The chain joins TRBV18 to TRBJ2-7; D possibly corresponds to TRBD1 (6 bases). V lost 5 bases, J lost 0 bases, and 11 bases lay in between. This CDR3 has 14 amino acids. Per the germline V gene, CDR1 is KGHSH and CDR2 is LQKENI. CDR3 amino acids: CASSSTGSSYEQYF. The CDR3 DNA reads as TGTGCCAGCTCATCGACAGGAAGCTCCTACGAGCAGTACTTC.

The chain has TRBV9 and TRBJ2-2, with D possibly matching TRBD2 (5 bases). The CDR3 sequence is 13 residues long. The germline V and J ends were trimmed by 4 bases and 5 bases, with 9 bases remaining between them. CDR1 and CDR2 from the germline V gene are SGDLS and YYNGEE. Here the CDR3 reads CASSPRLTGELFF. As DNA, the CDR3 is TGTGCCAGCAGCCCACGACTAACCGGGGAGCTGTTTTTT.

Notes on this clone: The sample contains more than one DNA sequence encoding this CDR3. This chain links TRBV28 with TRBJ1-5; possibly TRBD1 for D (5 bases). Germline values: CDR1 MDHEN, CDR2 SYDVKM. There are 14 residues in the CDR3. The V end lost 3 bases, the J end lost 4 bases, and 10 bases lay between the germline ends. The CDR3 region is CASSLVAGNQPQHF. CDR3 nucleotides: TGTGCCAGCAGTTTGGTGGCAGGGAATCAGCCCCAGCATTTT. The whole variable domain, filled in from reference TRBV28 and TRBJ1-5, reads DVKVTQSSRYLVKRTGEKVFLECVQDMDHENMFWYRQDPGLGLRLIYFSYDVKMKEKGDIPEGYSVSREKKERFSLILESASTNQTSMYLCASSLVAGNQPQHFGDGTRLSIL.

This clone was counted a few times. The chain links TRBV7-9 to TRBJ1-3; 8 nucleotides agree with TRBD1. Per germline, CDR1 SEHNR and CDR2 FQNEAQ (reference sequence). This CDR3 is 17 amino acids long. The junction had 9 bases not matched to a gene; V was cut back by 5 bases and J by 0 bases. The CDR3 bases are TGTGCCAGCAGCAGCTTTGGGACAGGTTTCTCTGGAAACACCATATATTTT. Amino acid sequence: CASSSFGTGFSGNTIYF.

The rearrangement joins TRBV28 to TRBJ2-1, with 12 bases fitting TRBD1. This CDR3 spans 16 amino acids. With 4 bases clipped from V and 7 bases from J, the junction kept 8 bases outside the gene matches. Germline loops: CDR1 MDHEN, CDR2 SYDVKM. The CDR3 DNA reads as TGTGCCAGCAGTTCGCTCCCGGGACAGGGGGCTAATGAGCAGTTCTTC. Its protein product is CASSSLPGQGANEQFF.

The chain links TRBV3-1 (or the pseudogene TRBV3-2) to TRBJ2-3; tentative D call: TRBD1 (5 bases). Per the germline V gene, CDR1 is LGHDT and CDR2 is YNNKEL (reference sequence). Trimming left V 0 bases short and J 0 bases short, with 16 bases between. This CDR3 comprises 18 residues. CDR3 amino acids: CASSQDGRQWPSTDTQYF. As DNA, the CDR3 is TGTGCCAGCAGCCAAGATGGGCGACAGTGGCCTAGCACAGATACGCAGTATTTT.

The genes are TRBV5-6 and TRBJ2-7; TRBD2 is a possible D gene (6 bases). The germline CDR1 and CDR2 sequences are SGHDT and YYEEEE. CDR3 size: 14 residues. Trimming left V 4 bases short and J 1 base short, with 12 bases between. The CDR3: CASSGGWVSYEQYF. The CDR3 DNA is TGTGCCAGCAGCGGGGGGTGGGTATCCTACGAGCAGTACTTC.

The V call is TRBV4-1, the J call TRBJ2-3; D remains ambiguous. CDR3 length: 15 amino acids. The germline CDR1 and CDR2 sequences are MGHRA and YSYEKL. V was cut by 1 base and J by 2 bases, with 10 bases left in between. DNA of the CDR3: TGCGCCAGCAGCCAAGGGCACACAATCACAGATACGCAGTATTTT. Amino acid sequence: CASSQGHTITDTQYF.

In this sample, this clone turned up a few times. The chain couples TRBV9 to TRBJ2-7; unclear D gene. The V gene's germline CDR1 is SGDLS and CDR2 YYNGEE. With 3 bases removed from V and 0 bases from J, the gap between germline ends came to 13 bases. The CDR3 totals 15 residues. The CDR3 DNA sequence: TGTGCCAGCAGCGGAGGCGGCGGTAACTCCTACGAGCAGTACTTC. It is translated as CASSGGGGNSYEQYF.

The chain carries TRBV4-1 and TRBJ2-1, with TRBD2 matching 7 bases. The length of the CDR3 is 16 residues. V lost 1 base to trimming and J lost 3 bases; unmatched junction nucleotides: 6. Germline V gene lookup returns CDR1 MGHRA and CDR2 YSYEKL. The DNA for the CDR3 is TGCGCCAGCAGCCAAGTCTTCACTAGCGACTACAATGAGCAGTTCTTC. Translating it yields CASSQVFTSDYNEQFF.

V is TRBV6-5 and J is TRBJ2-7; D is undetermined. Per germline, CDR1 MNHEY and CDR2 SVGAGI. Trimming removed 2 bases at V and 2 bases at J, with 13 bases between. The CDR3 length is 15 residues. The CDR3 spells CASSYARSPTYEQYF. CDR3 DNA sequence: TGTGCCAGCAGTTACGCGCGGAGCCCTACCTACGAGCAGTACTTC.

This clone was picked up a small number of times. The chain employs TRBV2 and TRBJ1-2, with D uncertain. The length of the CDR3 is 14 residues. With 5 bases removed from V and 8 bases from J, the gap between germline ends came to 18 bases. Germline assignment: CDR1 SNHLY and CDR2 FYNNEI. The CDR3 DNA reads as TGTGCCAGCAGTCCTGACATCCCGATGACCGGCTACACCTTC. It specifies CASSPDIPMTGYTF.

The sample holds a few counts of this clone. This chain connects TRBV29-1 to TRBJ2-7; D gene unclear. The CDR3 covers 12 residues. The V and J ends lost 4 bases and 0 bases respectively, with 7 bases between them. CDR1 and CDR2 (germline): SQVTM, ANQGSEA. CDR3 nucleotide sequence: TGCAGCGTTGTCCCCAGCTCCTACGAGCAGTACTTC. This sequence encodes CSVVPSSYEQYF.

Note on this clone: One end of the junction does not line up with germline, which may come from a read error. The rearrangement uses TRBV14 and TRBJ1-1, with 12 bases identical to TRBD1. Germline CDR1 reads SGHDN; CDR2 reads FVKESK. The CDR3 spans 16 residues. The CDR3 sequence: CASRQGTGGANTEAFF. CDR3 DNA: TGTGCCAGCAGACAAGGGACAGGGGGCGCGAACACTGAAGCTTTCTTT. Drawing the rest from reference TRBV14 and TRBJ1-1, the complete variable domain is EAGVTQFPSHSVIEKGQTVTLRCDPISGHDNLYWYRRVMGKEIKFLLHFVKESKQDESGMPNNRFLAERTGGTYSTLKVQPAELEDSGVYFCASRQGTGGANTEAFFGQGTRLTVV.

The rearrangement links TRBV5-1 to TRBJ2-1; 7 bases are a match to TRBD1. This CDR3 spans 14 amino acids. Germline lookup yields CDR1 SGHRS and CDR2 YFSETQ. V was pared by 0 bases and J by 7 bases, with 4 bases of the junction left unmatched. DNA of the CDR3: TGCGCCAGCAGCTTGGGACAGGGTGCAAATGAGCAGTTCTTC. Residues: CASSLGQGANEQFF.

The table lists this clone with a few counts. The chain couples TRBV19 to TRBJ2-2; 8 bases align to TRBD2. V was pared by 6 bases and J by 4 bases, with 10 bases of the junction left unmatched. This CDR3 has 16 amino acids. From germline, CDR1 is LNHDA and CDR2 SQIVND (reference sequence). CDR3 sequence: CASSPMAGGVTGELFF. The CDR3 region has the DNA TGTGCCAGTAGCCCCATGGCGGGAGGCGTCACCGGGGAGCTGTTTTTT.

This clone is a singleton in its sample. This chain connects TRBV5-1 to TRBJ2-7, with TRBD1 identical over 10 bases. The CDR3 runs to 14 residues. CDR1 is SGHRS, CDR2 YFSETQ, per germline. V gave up 1 base and J gave up 5 bases; unmatched junction bases: 3. CDR3 DNA: TGCGCCAGCAGCTTGTGGACAGGGGGAAACGAGCAGTACTTC. Its translation is CASSLWTGGNEQYF.